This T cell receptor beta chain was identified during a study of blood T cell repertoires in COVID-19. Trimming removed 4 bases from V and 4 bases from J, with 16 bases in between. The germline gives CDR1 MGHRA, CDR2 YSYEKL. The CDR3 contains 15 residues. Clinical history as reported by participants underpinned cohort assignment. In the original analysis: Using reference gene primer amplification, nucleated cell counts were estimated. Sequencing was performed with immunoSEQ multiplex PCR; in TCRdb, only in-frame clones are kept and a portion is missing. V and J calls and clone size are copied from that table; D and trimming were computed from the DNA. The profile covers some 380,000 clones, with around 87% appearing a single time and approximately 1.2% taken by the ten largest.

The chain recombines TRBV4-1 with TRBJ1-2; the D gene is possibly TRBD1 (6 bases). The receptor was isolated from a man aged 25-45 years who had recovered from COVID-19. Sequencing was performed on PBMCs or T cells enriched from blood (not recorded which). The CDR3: CASSRRDTDPYGYTF. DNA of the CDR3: TGCGCCAGCAGCCGAAGGGACACCGACCCCTATGGCTACACCTTC.